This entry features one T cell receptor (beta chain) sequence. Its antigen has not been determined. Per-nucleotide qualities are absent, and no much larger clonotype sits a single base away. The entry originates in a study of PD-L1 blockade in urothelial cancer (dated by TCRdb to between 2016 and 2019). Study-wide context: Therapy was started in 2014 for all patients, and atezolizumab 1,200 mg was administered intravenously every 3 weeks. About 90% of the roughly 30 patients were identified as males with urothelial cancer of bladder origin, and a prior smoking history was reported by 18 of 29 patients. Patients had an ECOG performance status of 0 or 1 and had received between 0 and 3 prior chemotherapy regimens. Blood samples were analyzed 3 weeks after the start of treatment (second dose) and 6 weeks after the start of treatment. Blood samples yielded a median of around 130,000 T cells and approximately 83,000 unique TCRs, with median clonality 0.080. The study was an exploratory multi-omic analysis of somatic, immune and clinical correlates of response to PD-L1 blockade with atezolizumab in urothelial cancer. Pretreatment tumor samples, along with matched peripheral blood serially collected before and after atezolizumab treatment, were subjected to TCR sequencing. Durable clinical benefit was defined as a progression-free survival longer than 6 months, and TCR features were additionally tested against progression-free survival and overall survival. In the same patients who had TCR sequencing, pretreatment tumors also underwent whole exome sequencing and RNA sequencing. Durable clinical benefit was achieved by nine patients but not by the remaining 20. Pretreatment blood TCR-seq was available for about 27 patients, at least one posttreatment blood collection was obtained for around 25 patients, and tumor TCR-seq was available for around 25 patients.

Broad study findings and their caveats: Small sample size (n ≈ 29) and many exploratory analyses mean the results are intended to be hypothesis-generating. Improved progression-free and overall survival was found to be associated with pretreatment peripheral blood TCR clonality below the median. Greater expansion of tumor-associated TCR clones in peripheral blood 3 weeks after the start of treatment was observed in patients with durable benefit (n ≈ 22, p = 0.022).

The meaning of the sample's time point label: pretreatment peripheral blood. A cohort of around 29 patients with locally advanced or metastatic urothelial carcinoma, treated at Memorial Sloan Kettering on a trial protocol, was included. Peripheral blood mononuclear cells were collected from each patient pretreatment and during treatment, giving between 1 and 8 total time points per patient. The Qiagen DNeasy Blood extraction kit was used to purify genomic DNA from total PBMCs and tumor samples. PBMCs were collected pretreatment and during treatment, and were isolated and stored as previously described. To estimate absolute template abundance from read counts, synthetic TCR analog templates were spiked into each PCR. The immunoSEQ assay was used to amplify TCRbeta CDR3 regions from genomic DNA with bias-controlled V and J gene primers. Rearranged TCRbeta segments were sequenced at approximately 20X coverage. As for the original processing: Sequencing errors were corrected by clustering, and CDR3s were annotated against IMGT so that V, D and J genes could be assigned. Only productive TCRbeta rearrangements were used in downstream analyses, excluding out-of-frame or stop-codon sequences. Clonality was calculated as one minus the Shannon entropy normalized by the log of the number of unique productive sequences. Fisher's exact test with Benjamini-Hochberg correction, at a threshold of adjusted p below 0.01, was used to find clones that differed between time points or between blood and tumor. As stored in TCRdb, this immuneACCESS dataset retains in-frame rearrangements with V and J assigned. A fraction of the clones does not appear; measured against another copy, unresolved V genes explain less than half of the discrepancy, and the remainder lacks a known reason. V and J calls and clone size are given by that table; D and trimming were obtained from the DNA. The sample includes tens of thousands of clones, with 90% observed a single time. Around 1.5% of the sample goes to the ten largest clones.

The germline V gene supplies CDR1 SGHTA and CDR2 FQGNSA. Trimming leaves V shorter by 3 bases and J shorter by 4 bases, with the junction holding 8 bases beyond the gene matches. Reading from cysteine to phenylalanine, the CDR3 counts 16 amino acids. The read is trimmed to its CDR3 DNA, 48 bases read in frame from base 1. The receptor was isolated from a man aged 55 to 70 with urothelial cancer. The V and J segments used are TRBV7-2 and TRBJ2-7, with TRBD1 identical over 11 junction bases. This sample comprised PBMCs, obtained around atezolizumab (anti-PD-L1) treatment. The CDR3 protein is CASSFRPGQGVYEQYF. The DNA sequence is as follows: TGTGCCAGCAGCTTCAGACCGGGACAGGGGGTTTACGAGCAGTACTTC.